Listed below are T cell receptor beta chains from one sample, sequenced in a study of response to subunit inactivated influenza vaccine. TCRdb recomputed calls from the RT-PCR reads with MiXCR, one row per CDR3 protein. The sample carries hundreds of thousands of distinct CDR3 sequences, 18% recorded once. The source was PBMCs from blood, collected approximately 5 days after vaccination. Receptors originate from a man between 50 and 59 years old who received an inactivated influenza vaccine. Each CDR3 is given with its conserved first and last residue. A D gene is named only where the DNA matches it firmly. Clone size appears in some rows only: once, few, many, or a class for an expanded clone.

TRBJ2-5	TRBD2	-	TRBV12-3/TRBV12-4	TGTGCCAGCAGTCCCGGGACTAGCGGGCCACGGACCCAGTACTTC	CASSPGTSGPRTQYF
TRBJ2-7	-	many	TRBV29-1	TGCAGCGTTGAGGGGGATTCCTACGAGCAGTACTTC	CSVEGDSYEQYF
TRBJ2-7	-	few	TRBV6-1	TGTGCCAGCAGACCCCAGGGGCGAGCCTACGAGCAGTACTTC	CASRPQGRAYEQYF
TRBJ2-7	-	-	TRBV5-1	TGCGCCAGCAGCGCCGGTCCCTACTACGAGCAGTACTTC	CASSAGPYYEQYF
TRBJ2-3	-	-	TRBV4-3	TGCGCCAGCAGCCAAGTAGACGGAGCAACAGATACGCAGTATTTT	CASSQVDGATDTQYF
TRBJ1-3	-	-	TRBV10-3	TGTGCCATCAGTGAGTCCTCCGCCAATTTATATTTT	CAISESSANLYF
TRBJ2-1	-	few	TRBV10-3	TGTGCCATCGGGGGCTCGCGGGAGTCCTCCAATGAGCAGTTCTTC	CAIGGSRESSNEQFF
TRBJ2-2	-	-	TRBV6-2/TRBV6-3	TGTGCCAGCAGCGGACAAGTAGTCGGGGAGCTGTTTTTT	CASSGQVVGELFF
TRBJ2-1	-	-	TRBV7-3	TGTGCCAGCAGCTTAATCGCGCCAAGCTCCTACAATGAGCAGTTCTTC	CASSLIAPSSYNEQFF
TRBJ2-2	TRBD2	-	TRBV6-1	TGTGCCAGCAGGACGAGCGGGAGTAGGACCGGGGAGCTGTTTTTT	CASRTSGSRTGELFF
TRBJ2-3	-	-	TRBV28	TGTGCCAGCAGTTCGTGGCGCGGCACAGATACGCAGTATTTT	CASSSWRGTDTQYF
TRBJ2-1	-	-	TRBV30	TGTGCCTGGAGTGACAAGTTGGATGAGCAGTTCTTC	CAWSDKLDEQFF
TRBJ2-1	TRBD2	-	TRBV27	TGTGCCAGCAGTGGTATAGCGGGACTCACCTACAATGAGCAGTTCTTC	CASSGIAGLTYNEQFF
TRBJ2-3	TRBD2	few	TRBV28	TGTGCCAGCACCATAGCGGGGGGGGGCCCAGATACGCAGTATTTT	CASTIAGGGPDTQYF
TRBJ2-5	TRBD2	-	TRBV20-1	TGCTGCGCTAGAGATCTCCTACTAGCGGGGGGGCAAGAGACCCAGTACTTC	CCARDLLLAGGQETQYF
TRBJ2-1	TRBD1	-	TRBV6-1	TGTGCCAGCAGGAGACAGGGGGCAGAGAATGAGCAGTTCTTC	CASRRQGAENEQFF
TRBJ2-3	TRBD2	many	TRBV20-1	TGCAGTGCTAGAACTAGCGGAAAGGGAGATACGCAGTATTTT	CSARTSGKGDTQYF
TRBJ2-1	TRBD2	-	TRBV4-1	TGCGCCAGCAGCTCCATTCGGGGGGGCCCCAATGAGCAGTTCTTC	CASSSIRGGPNEQFF
TRBJ1-5	TRBD1	many	TRBV12-3/TRBV12-4	TGTGCCAGCAGTCGTGGGACAGGGGCTGGTCAGCCCCAGCATTTT	CASSRGTGAGQPQHF
TRBJ2-1	-	-	TRBV7-9	TGTGCCAGCAGCTCGTCCCGGACGACTCGGTACAATGAGCAGTTCTTC	CASSSSRTTRYNEQFF
TRBJ2-5	-	many	TRBV12-3/TRBV12-4	TGTGCCAGCAGCCCAGTCGGGGGCGCGAAGACCCAGTACTTC	CASSPVGGAKTQYF
TRBJ2-1	TRBD2	few	TRBV6-2/TRBV6-3	TGTGCCAGCAGTCTAAGACTAGCGCACGAGCAGTTCTTC	CASSLRLAHEQFF
TRBJ2-5	-	few	TRBV7-2	TGTGCCAGCAGCTCAACACCGGGAGTAATTGAGACCCAGTACTTC	CASSSTPGVIETQYF
TRBJ2-5	-	few	TRBV7-2	TGTGCCAGCAGGCTAACGTACCGGGAAGAGACCCAGTACTTC	CASRLTYREETQYF
TRBJ2-5	-	few	TRBV11-2	TGTGCCAGCAGCCCTTCGTTACACCCCGGAGAGACCCAGTACTTC	CASSPSLHPGETQYF
TRBJ2-3	-	-	TRBV20-1	TGCAGTGCCCCACAAGGAACCACAGATATGCAGTATTTT	CSAPQGTTDMQYF
TRBJ2-5	TRBD2	-	TRBV7-3	TGTGCCAGCAGCTTAACTCTGGCGGGAGCAGAGACCCAGTACTTC	CASSLTLAGAETQYF
TRBJ1-5	-	-	TRBV20-1	TGCAGTGCTAAGGAGACATTCAATCAGCCCCAGCATTTT	CSAKETFNQPQHF
TRBJ1-2	-	few	TRBV5-1	TGCGCCAGCAGCCCAGGGCCAAACGGTTATGGCTACACCTTC	CASSPGPNGYGYTF
TRBJ2-7	-	many	TRBV20-1	TGCAGTGCTAGAGGGTCCAGGGTCTTAGACTACGAGCAGTACTTC	CSARGSRVLDYEQYF
TRBJ2-7	-	-	TRBV5-1	TGCGCCAGCAGCCAAGGGACAATCCCGCCCTACCGACCCAGCACCCTCGCCGAGCAGTACTTC	CASSQGTIPPYRPSTLAEQYF
TRBJ2-1	TRBD1	-	TRBV4-1	TGCGCCAGCAGCCGGACAGGGGGACAGTACAATGAGCAGTTCTTC	CASSRTGGQYNEQFF